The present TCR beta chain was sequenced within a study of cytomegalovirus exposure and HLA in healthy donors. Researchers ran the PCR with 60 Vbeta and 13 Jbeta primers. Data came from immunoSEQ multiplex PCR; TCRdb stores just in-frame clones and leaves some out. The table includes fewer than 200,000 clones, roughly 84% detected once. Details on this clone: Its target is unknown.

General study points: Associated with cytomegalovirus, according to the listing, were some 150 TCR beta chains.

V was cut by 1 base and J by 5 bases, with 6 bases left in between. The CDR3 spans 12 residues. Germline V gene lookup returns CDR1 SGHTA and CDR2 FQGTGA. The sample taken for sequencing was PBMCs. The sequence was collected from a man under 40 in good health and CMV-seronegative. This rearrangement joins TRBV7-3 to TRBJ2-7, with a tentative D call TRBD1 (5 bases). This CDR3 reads CASSLKGNEQYF. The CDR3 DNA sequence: TGTGCCAGCAGCTTAAAGGGGAACGAGCAGTACTTC.